The clone carrying this T cell receptor (beta chain) was seen many times. Its antigen remains unknown. The data are from a study of tumor-infiltrating lymphocytes in glioblastoma multiforme. The CDR3 totals 15 residues. Germline CDR1 reads MDHEN; CDR2 reads SYDVKM. Trimming left V 5 bases short and J 0 bases short, with 13 bases between. Study results and caveats: Detected clone frequencies may not reflect cell counts, being RNA-based.

TCRB libraries came from RNA via three nested multiplex PCR rounds. TCRB cDNA was made from approximately 0.5 ug total RNA. These TCRB libraries lack any described unique molecular identifiers. Using its own MiXCR run on the multiplex PCR reads, TCRdb lists one record per CDR3 protein. The sample gives 15,000 to 20,000 distinct CDR3 sequences, 65% to 80% of which show up once; 15% to 20% is in the top ten. The chain uses TRBV28 and TRBJ1-1; unclear D gene. The sample taken for sequencing was peripheral blood. This sequence was found in a male donor with glioblastoma. This CDR3 reads CASSPYSRLNTEAFF. The CDR3 nucleotides are TGTGCCAGCAGTCCTTATTCAAGGCTGAACACTGAAGCTTTCTTT.